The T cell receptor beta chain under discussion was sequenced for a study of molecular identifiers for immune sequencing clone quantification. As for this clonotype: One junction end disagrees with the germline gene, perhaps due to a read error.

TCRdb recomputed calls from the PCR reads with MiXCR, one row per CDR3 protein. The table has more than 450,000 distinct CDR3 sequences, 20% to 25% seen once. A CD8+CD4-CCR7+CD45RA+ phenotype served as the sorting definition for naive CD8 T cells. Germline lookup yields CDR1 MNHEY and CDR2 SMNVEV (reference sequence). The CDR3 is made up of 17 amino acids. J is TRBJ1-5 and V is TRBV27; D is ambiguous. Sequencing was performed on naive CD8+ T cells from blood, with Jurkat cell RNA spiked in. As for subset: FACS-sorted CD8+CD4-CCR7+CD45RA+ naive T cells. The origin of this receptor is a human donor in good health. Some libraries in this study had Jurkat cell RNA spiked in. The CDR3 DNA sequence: TGTGCCAGCAGTTCAAGTTCTCCCTATTATAGCGATCAGCCCCAGCATTTT. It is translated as CASSSSSPYYSDQPQHF.